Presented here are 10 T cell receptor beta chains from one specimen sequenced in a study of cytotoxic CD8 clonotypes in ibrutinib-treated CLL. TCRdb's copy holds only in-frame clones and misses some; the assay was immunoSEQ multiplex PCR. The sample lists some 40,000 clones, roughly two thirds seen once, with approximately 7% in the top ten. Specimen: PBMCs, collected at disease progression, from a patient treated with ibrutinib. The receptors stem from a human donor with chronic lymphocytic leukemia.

CDR3 bases: TGTGCCAGCAGCGGGACGACCTACAATGAGCAGTTCTTC. Translation gives CASSGTTYNEQFF. The chain is built from TRBV11-3 and TRBJ2-1; TRBD1 or TRBD2 may be the D gene (5 bases each). The CDR3 consists of 13 residues. V was shortened by 5 bases and J by 2 bases, with 7 bases between the two germline ends. Germline V gives CDR1 SGHNT, CDR2 YENEEA.

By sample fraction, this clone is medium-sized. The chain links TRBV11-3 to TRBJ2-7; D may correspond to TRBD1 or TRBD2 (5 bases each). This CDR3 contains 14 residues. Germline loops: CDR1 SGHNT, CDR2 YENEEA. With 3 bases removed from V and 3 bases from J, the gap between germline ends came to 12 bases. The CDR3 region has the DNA TGTGCCAGCAGCTTTCGGGGCACTGGCTACGAGCAGTACTTC. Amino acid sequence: CASSFRGTGYEQYF.

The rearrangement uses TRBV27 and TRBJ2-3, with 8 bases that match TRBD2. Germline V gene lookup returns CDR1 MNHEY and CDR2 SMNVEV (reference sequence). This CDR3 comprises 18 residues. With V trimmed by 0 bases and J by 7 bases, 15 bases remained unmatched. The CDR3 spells CASSLSLHSGTPLNTQYF. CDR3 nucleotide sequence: TGTGCCAGCAGTTTATCGCTTCATAGCGGGACCCCATTGAATACGCAGTATTTT.

The CDR3 nucleotides read TGTGCCAGCAGTGCACACAGGACCTCCTACGAGCAGTACTTC. Protein product: CASSAHRTSYEQYF. This chain joins TRBV28 and TRBJ2-7; TRBD1 might be the D (5 bases). The CDR3 has 14 residues. V lost 5 bases and J lost 0, with 11 bases in between. CDR1 and CDR2 (germline): MDHEN, SYDVKM.

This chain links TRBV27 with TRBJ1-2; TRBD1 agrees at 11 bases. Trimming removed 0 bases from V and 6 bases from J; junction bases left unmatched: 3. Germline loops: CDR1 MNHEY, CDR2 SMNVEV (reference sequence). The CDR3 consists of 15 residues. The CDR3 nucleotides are TGTGCCAGCAGTTTATCATGGACAGGGGGCAATGGCTACACCTTC. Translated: CASSLSWTGGNGYTF.

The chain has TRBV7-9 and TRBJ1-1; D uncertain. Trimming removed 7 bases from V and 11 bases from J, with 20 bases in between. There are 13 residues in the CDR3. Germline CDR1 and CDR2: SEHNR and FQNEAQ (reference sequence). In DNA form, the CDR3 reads TGTGCCAGCATGGCAATGGGAAGGGCTGTGGCTTTCTTT. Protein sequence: CASMAMGRAVAFF.

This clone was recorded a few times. The chain's CDR3 is CASSPYRDSYNEQFF. CDR3 nucleotides: TGTGCCAGCAGCCCTTATCGGGACTCCTACAATGAGCAGTTCTTC. J is TRBJ2-1 and V is TRBV9; tentatively, D is TRBD2 (5 bases). Germline V gives CDR1 SGDLS, CDR2 YYNGEE. Trimming took 4 bases from V and 0 from J, leaving 11 bases between them. The CDR3 loop spans 15 amino acids.

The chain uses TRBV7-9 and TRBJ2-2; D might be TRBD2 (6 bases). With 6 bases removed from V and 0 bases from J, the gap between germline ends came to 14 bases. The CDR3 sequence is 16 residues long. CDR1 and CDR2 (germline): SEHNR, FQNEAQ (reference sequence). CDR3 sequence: CASRAVGLTNTGELFF. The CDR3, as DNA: TGTGCCAGCAGGGCCGTGGGACTTACGAACACCGGGGAGCTGTTTTTT.

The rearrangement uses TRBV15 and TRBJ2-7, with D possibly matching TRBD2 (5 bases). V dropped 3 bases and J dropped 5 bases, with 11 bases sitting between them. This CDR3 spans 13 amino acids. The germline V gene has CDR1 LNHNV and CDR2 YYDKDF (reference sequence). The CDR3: CATSSPSLHEQYF. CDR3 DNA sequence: TGTGCCACCAGCAGTCCTAGCCTCCACGAGCAGTACTTC.

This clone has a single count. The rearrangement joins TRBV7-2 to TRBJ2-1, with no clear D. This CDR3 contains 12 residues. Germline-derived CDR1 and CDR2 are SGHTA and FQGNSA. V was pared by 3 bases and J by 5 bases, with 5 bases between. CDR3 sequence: CASSFFNNEQFF. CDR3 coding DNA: TGTGCCAGCAGCTTCTTTAACAATGAGCAGTTCTTC.